The entry below gives a single TCR beta chain sequence along with its context. Its antigen is not known. The CDR3 runs to 14 residues. Trimming removed 7 bases from V and 10 bases from J, with 23 bases in between. CDR1 is DFQATT and CDR2 is SNEGSKA in the germline V gene (reference sequence). cDNA libraries of TCR beta carried unique molecular identifiers. TCRdb re-called the PCR reads with MiXCR, one entry per CDR3 protein. The table lists some 500,000 distinct CDR3 sequences, less than 45% of them singletons. The data are from a study of post-analysis software for immune sequencing data. About the study: Both relapsing-remitting and secondary progressive multiple sclerosis featured among the disease courses, as did progressive-relapsing multiple sclerosis. The study's findings and limits: Controls had lower frequencies than patients of a handful of TRBV segments, which included TRBV5-6, TRBV5-1 and TRBV20-1.

The specimen sequenced was blood. The J gene is TRBJ2-1, the V gene TRBV20-1; the D gene could be TRBD1 or TRBD2 (6 bases each). The sequence was obtained from a girl aged 10-17 years with multiple sclerosis. DNA for the CDR3: TGCAGTGTCCAAGGGGGGATCACTGGAGGGGAGCAGTTCTTC. Translated: CSVQGGITGGEQFF.